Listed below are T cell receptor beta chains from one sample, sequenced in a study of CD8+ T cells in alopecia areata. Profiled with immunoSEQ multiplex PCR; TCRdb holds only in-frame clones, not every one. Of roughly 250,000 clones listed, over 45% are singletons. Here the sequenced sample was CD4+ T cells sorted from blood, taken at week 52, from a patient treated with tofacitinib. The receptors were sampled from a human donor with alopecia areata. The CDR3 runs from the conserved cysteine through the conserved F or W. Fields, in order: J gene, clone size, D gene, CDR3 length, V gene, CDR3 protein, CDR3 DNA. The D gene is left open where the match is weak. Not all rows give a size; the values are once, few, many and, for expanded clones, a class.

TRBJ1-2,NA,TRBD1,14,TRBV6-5,CASSRTGWGYGYTF,TGTGCCAGCAGCAGGACAGGGTGGGGCTATGGCTACACCTTC
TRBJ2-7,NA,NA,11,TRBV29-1,CSVRNSYEQYF,TGCAGCGTGCGAAATTCCTACGAGCAGTACTTC
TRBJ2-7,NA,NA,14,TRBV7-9,CASSLELGPYEQYF,TGTGCCAGCAGCTTAGAATTGGGGCCGTACGAGCAGTACTTC
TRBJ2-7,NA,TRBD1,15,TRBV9,CASSQTGGRTYEQYF,TGTGCCAGCAGCCAAACAGGGGGCAGGACCTACGAGCAGTACTTC
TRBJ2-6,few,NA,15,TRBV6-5,CASSYSAIEANVLTF,TGTGCCAGCAGTTACTCGGCTATAGAGGCCAACGTCCTGACTTTC
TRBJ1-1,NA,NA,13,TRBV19,CASSIDQGKEAFF,TGTGCCAGTAGTATAGATCAGGGAAAAGAAGCTTTCTTT
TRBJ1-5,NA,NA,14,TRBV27,CASSPQGSNQPQHF,TGTGCCAGCAGTCCTCAGGGGAGCAATCAGCCCCAGCATTTT
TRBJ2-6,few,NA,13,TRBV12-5,CASGLTGANVLTF,TGTGCTAGTGGTTTGACCGGGGCCAACGTCCTGACTTTC
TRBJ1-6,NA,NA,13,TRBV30,CAWEGSYNSPLHF,TGTGCCTGGGAGGGCAGCTATAATTCACCCCTCCACTTT
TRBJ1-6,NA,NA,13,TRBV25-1,CASNGPGNSPLHF,TGTGCCAGCAATGGACCGGGGAATTCACCCCTCCACTTT
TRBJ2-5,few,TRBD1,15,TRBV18,CASSPDTGGRETQYF,TGTGCCAGCTCACCTGACACAGGGGGCCGGGAGACCCAGTACTTC
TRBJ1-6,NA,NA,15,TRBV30,CAWSEKTDWNSPLHF,TGTGCCTGGAGTGAAAAGACAGATTGGAATTCACCCCTCCACTTT
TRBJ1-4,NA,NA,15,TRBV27,CASSLVGTRNEKLFF,TGTGCCAGCAGTTTAGTGGGGACCCGTAATGAAAAACTGTTTTTT
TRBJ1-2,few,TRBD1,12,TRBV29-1,CSVDRQGYGYTF,TGCAGCGTGGACCGACAGGGCTATGGCTACACCTTC
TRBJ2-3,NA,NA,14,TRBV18,CASSGDGSTDTQYF,TGTGCCAGCTCAGGGGACGGGAGCACAGATACGCAGTATTTT
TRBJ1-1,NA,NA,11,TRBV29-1,CSVDRGSEAFF,TGCAGCGTCGATAGGGGGTCTGAAGCTTTCTTT
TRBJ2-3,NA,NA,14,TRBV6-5,CASSTELATDTQYF,TGTGCCAGCAGCACCGAACTAGCAACAGATACGCAGTATTTT
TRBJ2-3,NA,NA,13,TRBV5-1,CASSGLPGDTQYF,TGCGCCAGCAGCGGCCTCCCGGGGGATACGCAGTATTTT
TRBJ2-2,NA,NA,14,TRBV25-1,CASSEMTGTGELFF,TGTGCCAGCAGTGAAATGACGGGCACCGGGGAGCTGTTTTTT
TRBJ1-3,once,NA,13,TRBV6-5,CASSPNSGNTIYF,TGTGCCAGCAGTCCAAACTCTGGAAACACCATATATTTT
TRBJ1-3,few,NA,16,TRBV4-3,CASSQSGHPTGNTIYF,TGCGCCAGCAGCCAAAGCGGTCACCCCACTGGAAACACCATATATTTT
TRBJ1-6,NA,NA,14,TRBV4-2,CASSQEGGNSPLHF,TGTGCCAGCAGCCAAGAAGGGGGGAATTCACCCCTCCACTTT
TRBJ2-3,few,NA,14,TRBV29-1,CSATLRGPADTQYF,TGCAGCGCGACCCTTCGGGGGCCAGCAGATACGCAGTATTTT
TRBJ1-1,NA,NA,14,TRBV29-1,CSVKDRASNTEAFF,TGCAGCGTAAAGGATCGGGCGTCGAACACTGAAGCTTTCTTT
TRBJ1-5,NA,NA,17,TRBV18,CASSPGPRVQGNQPQHF,TGTGCCAGCTCACCCGGACCCAGGGTGCAGGGAAATCAGCCCCAGCATTTT
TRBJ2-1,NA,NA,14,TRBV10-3,CAIRVDPASNEQFF,TGTGCCATCAGAGTCGACCCGGCGAGCAATGAGCAGTTCTTC
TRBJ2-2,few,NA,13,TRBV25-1,CASTGLATGELFF,TGTGCCAGCACAGGGCTTGCCACCGGGGAGCTGTTTTTT
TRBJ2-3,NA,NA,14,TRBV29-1,CSVAAGTGTDTQYF,TGCAGCGTTGCCGCCGGGACTGGCACAGATACGCAGTATTTT
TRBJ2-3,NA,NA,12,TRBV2,CASSAGRDTQYF,TGTGCCAGCAGTGCTGGTAGGGATACGCAGTATTTT
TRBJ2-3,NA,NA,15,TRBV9,CASSAGTLGTDTQYF,TGTGCCAGCAGCGCGGGGACGTTGGGCACAGATACGCAGTATTTT
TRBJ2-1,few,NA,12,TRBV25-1,CASRALAHEQFF,TGTGCCAGCAGGGCGCTTGCCCATGAGCAGTTCTTC
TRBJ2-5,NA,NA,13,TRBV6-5,CASNKGNRETQYF,TGTGCCAGCAATAAGGGGAACCGAGAGACCCAGTACTTC
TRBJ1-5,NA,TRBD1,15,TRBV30,CAWSAGQGKTQPQHF,TGTGCCTGGAGTGCCGGACAGGGGAAGACTCAGCCCCAGCATTTT
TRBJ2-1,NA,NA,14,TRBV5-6,CASSFDQPINEQFF,TGTGCCAGCAGCTTTGACCAACCTATCAATGAGCAGTTCTTC
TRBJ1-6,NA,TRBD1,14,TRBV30,CAWRTGGHNSPLHF,TGTGCCTGGAGGACAGGGGGGCATAATTCACCCCTCCACTTT
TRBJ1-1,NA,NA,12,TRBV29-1,CSVGQGYTEAFF,TGCAGCGTGGGCCAGGGGTACACTGAAGCTTTCTTT
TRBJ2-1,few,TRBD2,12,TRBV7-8,CASSLTSSGEFF,TGTGCCAGCAGCTTAACATCCAGCGGGGAGTTCTTC
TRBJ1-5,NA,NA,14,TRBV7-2,CASSPDRVNQPQHF,TGTGCCAGCAGCCCGGACAGAGTCAATCAGCCCCAGCATTTT
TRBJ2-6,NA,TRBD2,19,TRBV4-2,CASSQDAGAWSSGANVLTF,TGTGCCAGCAGCCAAGATGCGGGAGCTTGGAGCTCTGGGGCCAACGTCCTGACTTTC
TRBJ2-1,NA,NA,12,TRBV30,CAWSRPANEQFF,TGTGCCTGGAGCCGGCCAGCCAATGAGCAGTTCTTC
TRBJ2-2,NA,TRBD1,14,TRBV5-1,CASEGQGNTGELFF,TGCGCCAGCGAAGGACAGGGTAACACCGGGGAGCTGTTTTTT
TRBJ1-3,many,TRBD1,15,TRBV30,CAWSRDSGSGNTIYF,TGTGCCTGGAGCCGGGACAGCGGGTCTGGAAACACCATATATTTT
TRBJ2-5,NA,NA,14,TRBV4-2,CASSQVRGAETQYF,TGTGCCAGCAGCCAAGTACGGGGGGCGGAGACCCAGTACTTC
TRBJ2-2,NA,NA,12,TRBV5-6,CASSFGTGELFF,TGTGCCAGCAGCTTTGGGACCGGGGAGCTGTTTTTT
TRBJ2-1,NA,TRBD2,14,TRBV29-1,CSVEIAGAYNEQFF,TGCAGCGTTGAAATAGCGGGGGCCTACAATGAGCAGTTCTTC
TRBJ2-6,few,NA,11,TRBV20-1,CSALGANVLTF,TGCAGTGCTCTTGGGGCCAACGTCCTGACTTTC
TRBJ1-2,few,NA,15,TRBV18,CASSPFSSPFYGYTF,TGTGCCAGCTCACCTTTCTCCAGTCCTTTCTATGGCTACACCTTC
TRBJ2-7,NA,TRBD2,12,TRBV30,CAWSFGGDEQYF,TGTGCCTGGAGTTTTGGGGGGGACGAGCAGTACTTC
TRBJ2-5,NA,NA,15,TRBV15,CATSRDQAGRETQYF,TGTGCCACCAGCAGAGATCAGGCAGGGAGAGAGACCCAGTACTTC
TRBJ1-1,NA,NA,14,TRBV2,CASRTGTMNTEAFF,TGTGCCAGCAGGACTGGAACGATGAACACTGAAGCTTTCTTT